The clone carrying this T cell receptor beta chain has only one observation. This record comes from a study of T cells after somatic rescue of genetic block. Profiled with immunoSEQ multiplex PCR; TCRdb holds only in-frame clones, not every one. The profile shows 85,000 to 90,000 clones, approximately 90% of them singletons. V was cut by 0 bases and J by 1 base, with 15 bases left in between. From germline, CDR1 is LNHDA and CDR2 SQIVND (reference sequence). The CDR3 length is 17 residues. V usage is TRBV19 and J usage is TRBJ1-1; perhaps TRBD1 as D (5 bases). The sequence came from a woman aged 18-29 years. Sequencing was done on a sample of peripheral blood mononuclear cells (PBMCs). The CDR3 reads CASSIDRVGRANTEAFF. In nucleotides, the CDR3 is TGTGCCAGTAGTATAGACCGGGTCGGCAGGGCGAACACTGAAGCTTTCTTT.